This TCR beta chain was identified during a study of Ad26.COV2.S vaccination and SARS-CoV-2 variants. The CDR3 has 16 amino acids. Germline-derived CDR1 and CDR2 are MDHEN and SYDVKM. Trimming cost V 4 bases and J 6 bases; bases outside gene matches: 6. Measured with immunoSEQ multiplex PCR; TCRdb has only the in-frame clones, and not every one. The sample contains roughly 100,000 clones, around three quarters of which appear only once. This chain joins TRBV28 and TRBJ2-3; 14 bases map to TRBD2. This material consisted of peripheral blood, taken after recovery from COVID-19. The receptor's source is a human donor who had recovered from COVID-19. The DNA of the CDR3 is TGTGCCAGCAGTTCCGGGACTAGCGGGGGCGGCGATACGCAGTATTTT. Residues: CASSSGTSGGGDTQYF.